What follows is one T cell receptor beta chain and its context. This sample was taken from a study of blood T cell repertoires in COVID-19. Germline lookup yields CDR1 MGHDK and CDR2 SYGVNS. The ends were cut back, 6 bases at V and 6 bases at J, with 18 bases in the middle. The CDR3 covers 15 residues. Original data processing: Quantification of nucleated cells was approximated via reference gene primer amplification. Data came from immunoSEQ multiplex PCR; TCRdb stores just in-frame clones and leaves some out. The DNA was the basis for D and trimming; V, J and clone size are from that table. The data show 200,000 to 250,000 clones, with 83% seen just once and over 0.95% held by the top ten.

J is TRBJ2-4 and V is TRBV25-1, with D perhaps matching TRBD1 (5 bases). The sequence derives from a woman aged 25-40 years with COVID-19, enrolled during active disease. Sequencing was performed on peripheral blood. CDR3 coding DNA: TGTGCCAGCAGCGACCCCTCGCAGGGAAGAAACATTCAGTACTTC. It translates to CASSDPSQGRNIQYF.